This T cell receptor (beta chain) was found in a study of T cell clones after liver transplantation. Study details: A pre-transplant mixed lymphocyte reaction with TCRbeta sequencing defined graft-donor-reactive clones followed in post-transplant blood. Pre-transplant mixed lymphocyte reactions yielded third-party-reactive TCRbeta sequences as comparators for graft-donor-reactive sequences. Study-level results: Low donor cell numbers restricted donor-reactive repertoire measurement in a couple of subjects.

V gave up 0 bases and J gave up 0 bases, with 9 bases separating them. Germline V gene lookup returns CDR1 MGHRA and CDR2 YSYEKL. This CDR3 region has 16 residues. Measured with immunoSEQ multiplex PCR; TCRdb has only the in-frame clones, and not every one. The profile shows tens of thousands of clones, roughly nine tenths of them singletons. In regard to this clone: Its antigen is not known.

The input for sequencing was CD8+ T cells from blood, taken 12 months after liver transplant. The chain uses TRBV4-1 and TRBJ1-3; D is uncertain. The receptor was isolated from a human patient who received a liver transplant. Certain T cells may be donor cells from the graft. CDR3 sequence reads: CASSQDGLDSGNTIYF. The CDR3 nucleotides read TGCGCCAGCAGCCAAGATGGGCTAGACTCTGGAAACACCATATATTTT.